These 14 T cell receptor beta chains share one sample of origin, sequenced in a study of cytomegalovirus exposure and HLA in healthy donors. PCR primers comprised 60 Vbeta and 13 Jbeta primers. The method was immunoSEQ multiplex PCR; TCRdb's version includes in-frame clones alone and lacks a portion of them. The data hold just over 150,000 clones, with roughly 80% observed a single time. The sample taken for sequencing was PBMCs. Receptor source: a woman in her twenties or thirties in good health and CMV-seronegative.

This chain joins TRBV2 and TRBJ2-2, with D possibly matching TRBD2 (6 bases). CDR1 and CDR2 (germline): SNHLY, FYNNEI. This CDR3 spans 15 amino acids. Trimming stripped 7 bases from V and 0 bases from J, with 12 bases between. The CDR3 here is CASKVRGSNTGELFF. CDR3 bases: TGTGCCAGCAAGGTACGGGGGTCGAACACCGGGGAGCTGTTTTTT.

The rearrangement joins TRBV7-8 to TRBJ2-1; TRBD2 aligns across 8 bases. Trimming at V came to 2 bases and at J to 2 bases, leaving 8 bases not matched to a gene. Germline loops: CDR1 SGHVS, CDR2 FQNEAQ. This CDR3 is 17 amino acids long. CDR3 sequence: CASSLMLAGPAYNEQFF. The DNA of the CDR3 is TGTGCCAGCAGCTTAATGCTAGCGGGTCCCGCCTACAATGAGCAGTTCTTC.

The V call is TRBV29-1, the J call TRBJ2-1; 9 bases line up with TRBD1. V lost 7 bases, J lost 9 bases, and 10 bases stayed unmatched. CDR3 length: 13 amino acids. CDR1 is SQVTM, CDR2 ANQGSEA, per germline. CDR3 sequence: CSAGDRGTAEQFF. CDR3 in DNA: TGCAGCGCCGGAGACAGGGGGACCGCTGAGCAGTTCTTC.

The gene calls are TRBV7-3 and TRBJ2-3; 7 bases align to TRBD1. The CDR3 totals 16 residues. Germline CDR1 reads SGHTA; CDR2 reads FQGTGA. The V and J ends lost 4 bases and 1 base, in that order; junction bases with no gene match: 8. CDR3 region: CASSSSKGGRTDTQYF. As DNA, the CDR3 is TGTGCCAGCAGCTCGTCGAAAGGGGGCCGCACAGATACGCAGTATTTT. The whole variable domain, filled in from reference TRBV7-3 and TRBJ2-3, reads GAGVSQTPSNKVTEKGKYVELRCDPISGHTALYWYRQSLGQGPEFLIYFQGTGAADDSGLPNDRFFAVRPEGSVSTLKIQRTERGDSAVYLCASSSSKGGRTDTQYFGPGTRLTVL.

This chain links TRBV14 with TRBJ2-7; 9 bases align to TRBD1. The CDR3 has 20 amino acids. CDR1 is SGHDN and CDR2 is FVKESK in the germline V gene. V lost 3 bases, J lost 0 bases, and 18 bases stayed unmatched. The CDR3 sequence is CASSQGLDRGPTHFSYEQYF. The CDR3 nucleotides are TGTGCCAGCAGCCAGGGGTTGGACAGGGGTCCTACGCACTTCTCCTACGAGCAGTACTTC.

This sequence joins TRBV6-1 and TRBJ1-3, with D possibly being TRBD1 (6 bases). CDR1 and CDR2 from the germline V gene are MNHNS and SASEGT. Trimming pared 4 bases from V and 0 bases from J, leaving 13 bases between. The CDR3 is 16 amino acids. The CDR3: CASSARQVRSGNTIYF. As DNA, the CDR3 is TGTGCCAGCAGTGCCAGACAGGTTCGCTCTGGAAACACCATATATTTT.

This chain joins TRBV4-1 and TRBJ2-7, with TRBD1 matching over 11 bases. The CDR3 has 15 residues. Germline V gives CDR1 MGHRA, CDR2 YSYEKL. V was pared by 2 bases and J by 4 bases, with 4 bases of the junction left unmatched. The chain's CDR3 is CASSQPGQGEYEQYF. CDR3 in DNA: TGCGCCAGCAGCCAACCGGGACAGGGGGAGTACGAGCAGTACTTC.

The CDR3: CASSLARVSRNQPQHF. The DNA of the CDR3 is TGCGCCAGCAGCTTGGCCCGGGTAAGTCGCAATCAGCCCCAGCATTTT. The V and J genes are TRBV5-1 and TRBJ1-5; no clear D. Germline CDR1 reads SGHRS; CDR2 reads YFSETQ. V was trimmed by 0 bases and J by 2 bases, leaving 12 bases between them. The CDR3 spans 16 residues.

A note on this clone: Germline is not matched at one junction end, which may reflect a read error. The DNA of the CDR3 is TGTGCCAGCAGCTTAGCGGGGAGCAAAGATACGCAGTATTTT. Protein: CASSLAGSKDTQYF. V usage is TRBV7-2 and J usage is TRBJ2-3; weak D call: TRBD2 (5 bases). The CDR3 extends over 14 amino acids. CDR1 is SGHTA and CDR2 is FQGNSA in the germline V gene.

The gene calls are TRBV5-6 and TRBJ1-3; weak D call: TRBD1 (5 bases). The CDR3 has 18 residues. V was shortened by 2 bases and J by 0 bases, with 18 bases between the two germline ends. CDR1 and CDR2 from the germline V gene are SGHDT and YYEEEE. DNA for the CDR3: TGTGCCAGCAGCTTCAGGGCCCGGCGGGATCCCTCTGGAAACACCATATATTTT. The encoded protein is CASSFRARRDPSGNTIYF.

DNA of the CDR3: TGTGCCAGCAGTGGGGCAGAAAGAAACACTGAAGCTTTCTTT. Its protein is CASSGAERNTEAFF. This chain joins TRBV2 and TRBJ1-1; unclear D gene. Looked up from germline, CDR1 is SNHLY and CDR2 is FYNNEI. This CDR3 comprises 14 residues. V was pared by 4 bases and J by 2 bases, with 11 bases between.

The chain combines TRBV19 with TRBJ2-3; possibly TRBD1 for D (5 bases). Trimming took 3 bases from V and 4 from J, leaving 11 bases between them. The length of the CDR3 is 14 residues. Germline assignment: CDR1 LNHDA and CDR2 SQIVND (reference sequence). CDR3 residues: CASSMGQGADTQYF. CDR3 bases: TGTGCCAGTAGTATGGGTCAGGGTGCAGATACGCAGTATTTT. The variable domain in full, with the rest retrieved from reference TRBV19 and TRBJ2-3, is DGGITQSPKYLFRKEGQNVTLSCEQNLNHDAMYWYRQDPGQGLRLIYYSQIVNDFQKGDIAEGYSVSREKKESFPLTVTSAQKNPTAFYLCASSMGQGADTQYFGPGTRLTVL.

The CDR3 DNA follows: TGCGCCAGCAGCCCCCTGACAGGACAAAACAATGAGCAGTTCTTC. This gives the protein CASSPLTGQNNEQFF. The rearrangement uses TRBV5-1 and TRBJ2-1; tentative D call: TRBD1 (6 bases). The CDR3 is 15 residues long. The germline gives CDR1 SGHRS, CDR2 YFSETQ. The germline V and J ends were trimmed by 4 bases and 5 bases, with 16 bases remaining between them.

The chain couples TRBV11-2 to TRBJ1-5, with D unresolved. This CDR3 contains 14 residues. CDR1 is SGHAT, CDR2 FQNNGV, per germline. V lost 1 base, J lost 0 bases, and 4 bases lay in between. CDR3 coding DNA: TGTGCCAGCAGCTTAGGAGGTAGCAATCAGCCCCAGCATTTT. It is translated as CASSLGGSNQPQHF.